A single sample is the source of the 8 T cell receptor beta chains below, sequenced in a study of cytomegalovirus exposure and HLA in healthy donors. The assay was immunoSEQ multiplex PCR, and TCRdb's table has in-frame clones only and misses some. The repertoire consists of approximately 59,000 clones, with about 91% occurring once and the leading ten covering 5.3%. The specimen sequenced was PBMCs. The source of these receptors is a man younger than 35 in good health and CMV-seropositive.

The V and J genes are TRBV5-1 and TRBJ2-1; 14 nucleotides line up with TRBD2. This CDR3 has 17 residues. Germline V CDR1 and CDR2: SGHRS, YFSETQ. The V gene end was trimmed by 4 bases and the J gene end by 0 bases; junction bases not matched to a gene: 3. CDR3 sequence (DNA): TGCGCCAGCAGCACCGGGACTAGCGGGAGCTCCTACAATGAGCAGTTCTTC. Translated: CASSTGTSGSSYNEQFF.

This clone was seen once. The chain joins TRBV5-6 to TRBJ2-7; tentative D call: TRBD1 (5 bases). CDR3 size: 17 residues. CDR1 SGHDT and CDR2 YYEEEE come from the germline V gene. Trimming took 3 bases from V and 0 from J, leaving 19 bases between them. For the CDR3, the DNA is TGTGCCAGCAGCTCCCAGGTGCGGTTCAGGGACTCCTACGAGCAGTACTTC. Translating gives CASSSQVRFRDSYEQYF.

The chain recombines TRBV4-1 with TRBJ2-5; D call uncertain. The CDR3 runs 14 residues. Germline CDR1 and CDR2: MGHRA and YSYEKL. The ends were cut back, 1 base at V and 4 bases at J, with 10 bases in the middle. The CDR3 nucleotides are TGCGCCAGCAGCCAAGGCAGGTTCGGAGAGACCCAGTACTTC. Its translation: CASSQGRFGETQYF.

The CDR3 nucleotides read TGTGCCAGCTCACCCACGGGACAGACCTACAATGAGCAGTTCTTC. The encoded protein is CASSPTGQTYNEQFF. This rearrangement joins TRBV18 to TRBJ2-1, with 7 bases that match TRBD1. Germline assignment: CDR1 KGHSH and CDR2 LQKENI. The CDR3 consists of 15 residues. V lost 3 bases and J lost 2; bases outside the gene matches: 4.

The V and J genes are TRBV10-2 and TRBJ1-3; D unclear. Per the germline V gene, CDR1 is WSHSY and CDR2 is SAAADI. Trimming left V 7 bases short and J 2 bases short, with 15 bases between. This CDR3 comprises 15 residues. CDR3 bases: TGCGCCAGCAAACGGGGAGAGCTCCCTGGAAACACCATATATTTT. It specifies CASKRGELPGNTIYF.

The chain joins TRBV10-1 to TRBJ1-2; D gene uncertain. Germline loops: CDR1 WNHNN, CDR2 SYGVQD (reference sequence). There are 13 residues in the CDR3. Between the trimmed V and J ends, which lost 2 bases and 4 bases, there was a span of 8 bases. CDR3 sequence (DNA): TGCGCCAGCAGTGAGGGCCCAGGCTATGGCTACACCTTC. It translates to CASSEGPGYGYTF.

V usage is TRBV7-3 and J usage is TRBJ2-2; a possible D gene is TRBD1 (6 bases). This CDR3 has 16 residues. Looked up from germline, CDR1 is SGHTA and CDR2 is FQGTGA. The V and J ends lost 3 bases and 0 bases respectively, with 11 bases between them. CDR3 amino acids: CASSFIRTANTGELFF. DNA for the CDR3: TGTGCCAGCAGCTTTATCAGGACAGCGAACACCGGGGAGCTGTTTTTT.

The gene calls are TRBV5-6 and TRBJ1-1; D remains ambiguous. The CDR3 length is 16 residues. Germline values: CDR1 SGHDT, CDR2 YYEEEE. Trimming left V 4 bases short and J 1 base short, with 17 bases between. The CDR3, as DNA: TGTGCCAGCAGCCTCCTGGAGGTGGTCAGGAACACTGAAGCTTTCTTT. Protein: CASSLLEVVRNTEAFF.